This T cell receptor (beta chain) was documented in a study of human T cells and chemical hapten exposure. This clonotype came up many times. The sample's time point: patch test 2, 6 weeks after DPC sensitization. As for treatment: therapeutic diphenylcyclopropenone sensitization with weekly scalp DPC. CDR1 and CDR2 from the germline V gene are SGHRS and YFSETQ. The CDR3 is 13 residues long. With 3 bases removed from V and 5 bases from J, the gap between germline ends came to 10 bases. TCRdb re-derived calls from the RACE reads in MiXCR, one entry per CDR3 protein. The table lists fewer than 90,000 distinct CDR3 sequences, around 7% of them singletons.

Sequenced here: whole blood, sampled in connection with sensitization to the hapten diphenylcyclopropenone (DPC). The chain recombines TRBV5-1 with TRBJ2-3; a weak D match, TRBD1 (6 bases). The TCR comes from a woman in her thirties with alopecia areata. Some clones in this sample may be carry-over from other donors' samples. CDR3 amino acids: CASSSWGQDTQYF. In DNA form, the CDR3 reads TGCGCCAGCAGCTCCTGGGGGCAAGATACGCAGTATTTT. The whole variable domain, filled in from reference TRBV5-1 and TRBJ2-3, reads KAGVTQTPRYLIKTRGQQVTLSCSPISGHRSVSWYQQTPGQGLQFLFEYFSETQRNKGNFPGRFSGRQFSNSRSEMNVSTLELGDSALYLCASSSWGQDTQYFGPGTRLTVL.